This TCR beta chain was recorded in a study of blood T cell repertoires in COVID-19. The V segment lost 3 bases and the J segment 8 bases; nucleotides outside the gene matches: 7. Germline assignment: CDR1 LGHNA and CDR2 YSLEER. The CDR3 sequence is 14 residues long. Assay used: immunoSEQ multiplex PCR; TCRdb lists only in-frame clones, some missing. The sample carries over 300,000 clones, 89% recorded once. This TCR derives from a middle-aged woman who had recovered from COVID-19. Sequencing input: PBMCs or T cells enriched from blood (not recorded which). The chain carries TRBV4-3 and TRBJ1-1; the match to TRBD1 covers 9 bases. This CDR3 reads CASSQDRGGPEAFF. The CDR3 DNA reads as TGCGCCAGCAGCCAGGACAGGGGAGGACCCGAAGCTTTCTTT.